The rows below give T cell receptor beta chains drawn from one sample of a study of graft-versus-host responses after intestinal transplantation. The assay was immunoSEQ multiplex PCR, and TCRdb's table has in-frame clones only and misses some. Here the sample spans about 90,000 clones, around 93% being singletons. Their recognized antigens are unknown. Sequenced material: unstimulated CD4+ T cells sorted from spleen or lymph node cells, taken before transplant. These receptors were collected from a human donor who was the organ donor for an intestinal transplant. Both conserved end residues are part of each CDR3. The D gene is left open where the match is weak. Some rows mark clone size as missing; the rest say once, few, many or name a class of expanded clone.

TRBV11-2	.	TRBJ1-1	once	CASSPVRGNTEAFF	TGTGCCAGCAGTCCAGTTCGGGGAAATACTGAAGCTTTCTTT
TRBV11-3	.	TRBJ1-2	.	CASSLQGLNYGYTF	TGTGCCAGCAGCTTGCAGGGCCTTAACTATGGCTACACCTTC
TRBV7-6	.	TRBJ1-2	.	CASSLGGLAGYGYTF	TGTGCCAGCAGCCTGGGAGGGCTTGCCGGCTATGGCTACACCTTC
TRBV5-1	.	TRBJ2-5	.	CASSLGGFEAETQYF	TGCGCCAGCAGCTTGGGTGGGTTTGAGGCGGAGACCCAGTACTTC
TRBV7-2	.	TRBJ2-7	.	CASSLPILDEQYF	TGTGCCAGCAGCCTACCTATTTTGGACGAGCAGTACTTC
TRBV7-9	.	TRBJ2-7	.	CASSFIGQGEQYF	TGTGCCAGCAGCTTTATCGGCCAGGGCGAGCAGTACTTC
TRBV6-5	TRBD1	TRBJ2-7	.	CASSSGQGTWREQYF	TGTGCCAGCAGCTCAGGACAGGGGACATGGAGAGAGCAGTACTTC
TRBV11-2	.	TRBJ2-5	.	CASSSTPWQETQYF	TGTGCCAGCAGCTCGACTCCGTGGCAAGAGACCCAGTACTTC
TRBV10-3	.	TRBJ2-2	.	CAIRPRDTYGELFF	TGTGCCATCCGGCCCCGGGACACCTACGGGGAGCTGTTTTTT
TRBV19	TRBD2	TRBJ2-2	.	CASIQNRGVGELFF	TGTGCCAGTATCCAAAACCGGGGGGTCGGGGAGCTGTTTTTT
TRBV10-3	TRBD2	TRBJ2-3	.	CAISERLAGFTDTQYF	TGTGCCATCAGTGAGCGGCTAGCGGGGTTCACAGATACGCAGTATTTT
TRBV2	TRBD2	TRBJ2-5	.	CASKRTSGVVQETQYF	TGTGCCAGCAAAAGGACTAGCGGGGTGGTACAAGAGACCCAGTACTTC
TRBV7-2	TRBD2	TRBJ2-1	.	CASSLGGSGSHEQFF	TGTGCCAGCAGCTTAGGGGGTAGCGGGAGCCATGAGCAGTTCTTC
TRBV30	TRBD1	TRBJ2-3	.	CAWSKGASTDTQYF	TGTGCCTGGAGTAAGGGGGCTAGCACAGATACGCAGTATTTT
TRBV4-1	TRBD1	TRBJ2-7	.	CASSQDPGQGAYEQYF	TGCGCCAGCAGCCAAGATCCGGGACAGGGGGCTTACGAGCAGTACTTC
TRBV6-1	TRBD2	TRBJ2-1	.	CASSPLAGAHNEQFF	TGTGCCAGCAGTCCGCTAGCGGGGGCCCACAATGAGCAGTTCTTC
TRBV20-1	.	TRBJ2-7	.	CSAKESNEQYF	TGCAGTGCGAAGGAGTCCAACGAGCAGTACTTC
TRBV6-6	.	TRBJ1-1	once	CASSPLRAGANGAFF	TGTGCCAGCAGCCCGCTAAGAGCGGGGGCGAATGGAGCTTTCTTT
TRBV5-1	TRBD1	TRBJ1-2	.	CASSSGQGALNYGYTF	TGCGCCAGCAGCTCCGGACAGGGGGCCCTTAACTATGGCTACACCTTC
TRBV27	.	TRBJ2-4	.	CASSLCRLGVPKNIQYF	TGTGCCAGCAGTTTATGCCGACTAGGGGTCCCTAAAAACATTCAGTACTTC